The 9 T cell receptor beta chains reported below all come from one sample, sequenced in a study of blood T cell repertoires in COVID-19. Libraries were prepared by immunoSEQ multiplex PCR; TCRdb keeps only in-frame clonotypes and omits some of them. Of 500,000 to 600,000 clones listed, around nine tenths are singletons. Sequencing used peripheral blood. The receptors here all came from a woman aged 45-65 years with COVID-19, enrolled during active disease.

The chain couples TRBV5-1 to TRBJ1-1, with D uncertain. The germline V and J ends were trimmed by 0 bases and 5 bases, with 14 bases remaining between them. This CDR3 is built from 15 residues. Germline values: CDR1 SGHRS, CDR2 YFSETQ. As DNA, the CDR3 is TGCGCCAGCAGCTTGGCCGCCGGAGGGAGGACTGAAGCTTTCTTT. It yields the protein CASSLAAGGRTEAFF. Together with reference TRBV5-1 and TRBJ1-1, the CDR3 gives the full variable domain: KAGVTQTPRYLIKTRGQQVTLSCSPISGHRSVSWYQQTPGQGLQFLFEYFSETQRNKGNFPGRFSGRQFSNSRSEMNVSTLELGDSALYLCASSLAAGGRTEAFFGQGTRLTVV.

This clone has only one observation. This chain uses TRBV6-5 with TRBJ1-1, with 7 bases fitting TRBD1. Germline assignment: CDR1 MNHEY and CDR2 SVGAGI. The CDR3 is made up of 13 amino acids. After removal of 2 bases from V and 7 bases from J, the junction contained 4 bases not matched to a gene. DNA of the CDR3: TGTGCCAGCAGTTACAGGGGGCGAAGTGAAGCTTTCTTT. Translation: CASSYRGRSEAFF.

V and J are TRBV6-5 and TRBJ1-6; TRBD1 aligns across 8 bases. V shed 9 bases and J 7 bases; nucleotides not matched to a gene: 8. Germline V lookup: CDR1 MNHEY, CDR2 SVGAGI. The CDR3 sequence is 14 residues long. The CDR3 loop is CASNDRGSNSPLHF. CDR3 sequence (DNA): TGTGCCAGTAACGACAGGGGTTCGAATTCACCCCTCCACTTT.

The chain couples TRBV5-6 to TRBJ2-7, with 10 positions matching TRBD1. V lost 4 bases to trimming and J lost 3 bases; unmatched junction nucleotides: 4. From germline, CDR1 is SGHDT and CDR2 YYEEEE. This CDR3 has 14 residues. CDR3 loop: CASSNRDRGYEQYF. DNA of the CDR3: TGTGCCAGCAGCAACCGGGACAGGGGCTACGAGCAGTACTTC.

The chain is built from TRBV11-2 and TRBJ1-3; D unresolved. Germline assignment: CDR1 SGHAT and CDR2 FQNNGV. V was trimmed by 3 bases and J by 0 bases, leaving 9 bases between them. CDR3 size: 15 residues. DNA of the CDR3: TGTGCCAGCAGCTTCAACGGGTACTCTGGAAACACCATATATTTT. Translating it yields CASSFNGYSGNTIYF.

The V call is TRBV19, the J call TRBJ1-5; unclear D gene. This CDR3 spans 13 amino acids. Trimming stripped 5 bases from V and 6 bases from J, with 11 bases between. Germline V gives CDR1 LNHDA, CDR2 SQIVND (reference sequence). Here the CDR3 reads CASSPVTGQPQHF. CDR3 sequence (DNA): TGTGCCAGTAGTCCCGTCACCGGTCAGCCCCAGCATTTT.

The chain combines TRBV30 with TRBJ1-5, with 7 bases that match TRBD1. V gave up 3 bases and J gave up 5 bases; unmatched junction bases: 4. The CDR3 contains 13 residues. Per the germline V gene, CDR1 is GTSNPN and CDR2 is SVGIG (reference sequence). This CDR3 is CAWSGTAHQPQHF. The CDR3 DNA sequence: TGTGCCTGGAGCGGGACAGCTCATCAGCCCCAGCATTTT. The variable domain in full, completed from reference TRBV30 and TRBJ1-5, reads SQTIHQWPATLVQPVGSPLSLECTVEGTSNPNLYWYRQAAGRGLQLLFYSVGIGQISSEVPQNLSASRPQDRQFILSSKKLLLSDSGFYLCAWSGTAHQPQHFGDGTRLSIL.

This chain joins TRBV6-5 and TRBJ1-2; D is ambiguous. V was pared by 4 bases and J by 7 bases, with 10 bases between. The CDR3 runs 12 residues. Germline V CDR1 and CDR2: MNHEY, SVGAGI. CDR3 region: CASSSTGAGYTF. CDR3 nucleotide sequence: TGTGCCAGCAGTTCCACCGGAGCTGGCTACACCTTC.

The V call is TRBV30, the J call TRBJ1-6; unclear D gene. V was cut by 4 bases and J by 8 bases, with 12 bases left in between. Germline values: CDR1 GTSNPN, CDR2 SVGIG (reference sequence). The CDR3 contains 13 residues. In DNA, the CDR3 is TGTGCCTGGAAGGAGTTTATGGATTCACCCCTCCACTTT. This encodes CAWKEFMDSPLHF.